The 17 T cell receptor beta chains below all came from one sample that was sequenced in a study of blood T cell repertoires in COVID-19. Libraries were prepared by immunoSEQ multiplex PCR; TCRdb keeps only in-frame clonotypes and omits some of them. The repertoire holds roughly 76,000 clones, with approximately 90% as singletons. Sample: peripheral blood. The receptors come from a man in his 70s with active or convalescent COVID-19.

The J gene is TRBJ1-4, the V gene TRBV9; D possibly corresponds to TRBD1 (5 bases). The CDR3 is made up of 15 amino acids. Deletions cut 4 bases from V and 0 bases from J, with 10 bases between. Per the germline V gene, CDR1 is SGDLS and CDR2 is YYNGEE. CDR3 amino acids: CASSSRTSTNEKLFF. For the CDR3, the DNA is TGTGCCAGCAGCTCCCGGACATCAACTAATGAAAAACTGTTTTTT. The complete variable domain, with remaining parts taken from reference TRBV9 and TRBJ1-4, reads DSGVTQTPKHLITATGQRVTLRCSPRSGDLSVYWYQQSLDQGLQFLIQYYNGEERAKGNILERFSAQQFPDLHSELNLSSLELGDSALYFCASSSRTSTNEKLFFGSGTQLSVL.

Comments on this clone: This sample also contains other DNA sequences that code for the same CDR3. The V call is TRBV7-9, the J call TRBJ2-7, with TRBD2 matching over 12 bases. J lost 2 bases, V lost 4 bases, and 3 bases had no gene match. This CDR3 has 15 amino acids. Germline CDR1 is SEHNR and CDR2 is FQNEAQ (reference sequence). Here the CDR3 DNA reads TGTGCCAGCAGCTCTCGGACTAGCGGGACCTACGAGCAGTACTTC. Translated: CASSSRTSGTYEQYF.

The chain has TRBV30 and TRBJ2-2, with D perhaps matching TRBD1 (5 bases). The CDR3 extends over 14 amino acids. V shed 3 bases and J shed 6 bases, with 14 bases lying between them. Germline lookup yields CDR1 GTSNPN and CDR2 SVGIG (reference sequence). The CDR3 nucleotides read TGTGCCTGGAGCTTCCTCGACAGACCCGGGGAGCTGTTTTTT. It yields the protein CAWSFLDRPGELFF.

Worth noting for this clone: This same CDR3 is encoded by further DNA sequences in the sample. This chain joins TRBV3-1 (or the pseudogene TRBV3-2) and TRBJ2-5; tentative D call: TRBD1 (6 bases). The length of the CDR3 is 13 residues. In germline, CDR1 is LGHDT, CDR2 YNNKEL (reference sequence). Trimming left V 1 base short and J 4 bases short, with 7 bases between. The CDR3 loop reads CASSQVGGETQYF. CDR3 nucleotide sequence: TGTGCCAGCAGCCAAGTAGGGGGAGAGACCCAGTACTTC.

The chain couples TRBV28 to TRBJ2-7; D call uncertain. Germline V lookup: CDR1 MDHEN, CDR2 SYDVKM. The V gene lost 6 bases and the J gene lost 5 bases, with 14 bases spanning the gap. The CDR3 totals 13 residues. The CDR3 region has the DNA TGTGCCAGCAGGGGCAGTCTCATGAACGAGCAGTACTTC. Amino acids: CASRGSLMNEQYF.

This rearrangement joins TRBV18 to TRBJ2-7; D remains ambiguous. This CDR3 is built from 16 residues. Germline V gene lookup returns CDR1 KGHSH and CDR2 LQKENI. The V end was cut by 1 base, the J end by 7 bases, with 20 bases between. For the CDR3, the DNA is TGTGCCAGCTCACCACGATCTGCAGGCACCACCCGTGAGCAGTACTTC. It is translated as CASSPRSAGTTREQYF.

The J gene is TRBJ1-1, the V gene TRBV12-3 or TRBV12-4; no clear D. CDR3 size: 11 residues. V lost 6 bases and J 8 bases, leaving 10 bases between the germline ends. CDR3 DNA sequence: TGTGCCAGCAGCTCCACGAGGGAAGCTTTCTTT. Translation: CASSSTREAFF.

The count of this clone is one. This sequence joins TRBV6-4 and TRBJ2-1; 7 bases align to TRBD2. CDR3 length equals 19 residues. Germline loops: CDR1 MRHNA, CDR2 SNTAGT. The V and J ends lost 5 bases and 3 bases, in that order; junction bases with no gene match: 19. Here the CDR3 reads CASSPGLTGRRLGYNEQFF. CDR3 coding DNA: TGTGCCAGCAGTCCGGGACTGACCGGGAGGAGACTAGGCTACAATGAGCAGTTCTTC.

The chain is built from TRBV27 and TRBJ2-1; no clear D gene. Germline CDR1 reads MNHEY; CDR2 reads SMNVEV (reference sequence). Trimming shortened V by 6 bases and J by 3 bases, and 9 bases separated the two germline ends. This CDR3 comprises 13 residues. The CDR3 here is CASSEDGYNEQFF. In nucleotides, the CDR3 is TGTGCCAGCAGCGAGGATGGCTACAATGAGCAGTTCTTC.

This clone has a handful of counts. The genes are TRBV6-4 and TRBJ2-3, with 14 bases matching TRBD2. Germline V gene lookup returns CDR1 MRHNA and CDR2 SNTAGT. The CDR3 is 15 residues long. The junction had 4 bases not matched to a gene; V was cut back by 5 bases and J by 6 bases. The CDR3 region has the DNA TGTGCCAGCAGTCGACTAGCGGGAGGGCCCGATACGCAGTATTTT. Amino acid sequence: CASSRLAGGPDTQYF.

J is TRBJ1-1 and V is TRBV28, with 10 bases that match TRBD1. In germline, CDR1 is MDHEN, CDR2 SYDVKM. This CDR3 contains 14 residues. Trimming took 6 bases from V and 9 from J; bases not matched to a gene: 10. CDR3 bases: TGTGCCAGCAGCATCTCCGGGACAGGGGCCCAAGCTTTCTTT. Protein: CASSISGTGAQAFF.

This chain uses TRBV21-1 with TRBJ2-7; TRBD1 is the table's D call, not checked against the DNA. TRBV21-1 constitutes a pseudogene. The CDR3 runs 15 residues. CDR3 protein: CASSQGIGFCYEQYF. The CDR3 DNA follows: TGTGCCAGCAGCCAGGGCATCGGGTTTTGTTACGAGCAGTACTTC.

V usage is TRBV20-1 and J usage is TRBJ2-1; D is uncertain. The germline CDR1 and CDR2 sequences are DFQATT and SNEGSKA (reference sequence). Trimming stripped 6 bases from V and 5 bases from J, with 5 bases between. This CDR3 is built from 10 residues. DNA for the CDR3: TGCAGTGCGGCCGACAATGAGCAGTTCTTC. Encoded protein: CSAADNEQFF.

J is TRBJ2-1 and V is TRBV6-2 or TRBV6-3; 10 bases are shared with TRBD2. The CDR3 is 19 residues long. The germline V gene has CDR1 MNHEY and CDR2 SVGEGT. V gave up 2 bases and J gave up 7 bases; unmatched junction bases: 17. For the CDR3, the DNA is TGTGCCAGCAGTTACAGGTTTGAGGCTAGCGGGAGATCCCGGAATGAGCAGTTCTTC. Translation: CASSYRFEASGRSRNEQFF.

This clone was counted once. This chain joins TRBV11-1 and TRBJ2-7; possible D gene TRBD1, 5 bases. Trimming pared 6 bases from V and 4 bases from J, leaving 13 bases between. The CDR3 sequence is 13 residues long. Germline CDR1 SGHAT, CDR2 FQDESV (reference sequence). Here the CDR3 DNA reads TGTGCCAGCAGTCCTAGACAGTTATACGAGCAGTACTTC. Amino acids: CASSPRQLYEQYF.

The chain uses TRBV5-6 and TRBJ1-1; TRBD1 might be the D (5 bases). The CDR3 length is 15 residues. Germline V gene sequence: CDR1 SGHDT, CDR2 YYEEEE. With 0 bases removed from V and 1 base from J, the gap between germline ends came to 10 bases. CDR3 in amino acids: CASSLGTGQNTEAFF. The CDR3 bases are TGTGCCAGCAGCTTGGGAACAGGACAGAACACTGAAGCTTTCTTT.

The gene calls are TRBV28 and TRBJ1-5, with a tentative D call TRBD1 (5 bases). The germline V gene encodes CDR1 MDHEN and CDR2 SYDVKM. The CDR3 is 13 residues long. V lost 7 bases and J 6 bases, leaving 13 bases between the germline ends. The CDR3, as DNA: TGTGCCAGCACCTTTGGGGGAGGTCAGCCCCAGCATTTT. It translates to CASTFGGGQPQHF.